This T cell receptor beta chain was recorded in a study of CD8 T cells in ankylosing spondylitis. General study points: A motif of 7 to 9 highly homologous TCR beta variants was seen as apparently characteristic of ankylosing spondylitis blood.

Points on this clonotype: The antigen is unknown.

The length of the CDR3 is 15 residues. V lost 6 bases to trimming and J lost 3 bases, with 18 bases between them. TCRdb processed the 5' RACE reads anew with MiXCR; each CDR3 protein has one entry. The data hold almost 400,000 distinct CDR3 sequences, with approximately 20% observed a single time. The J gene is TRBJ2-7, the V gene TRBV12-3 or TRBV12-4; D might be TRBD2 (6 bases). The clonotype comes from a male donor with ankylosing spondylitis. The sequencing input was blood, either unsorted or a sorted T cell fraction (not recorded which). The CDR3 sequence is CASRRDSGGYYEQYF. The DNA of the CDR3 is TGTGCCAGCAGGAGGGACTCGGGTGGGTACTACGAGCAGTACTTC.